This entry concerns a single TCR beta chain. This sample is part of a study of blood T cell repertoires in COVID-19. Clinical histories supplied by participants themselves formed the basis of cohort assignment. Trimming left V 0 bases short and J 10 bases short, with 17 bases between. Germline-derived CDR1 and CDR2 are MGHRA and YSYEKL. The CDR3 sequence is 15 residues long. Here immunoSEQ multiplex PCR was the method, and the copy in TCRdb shows in-frame clones only, minus some. The sample has about 200,000 clones, roughly 90% seen once. The chain joins TRBV4-1 to TRBJ2-3; weak D call: TRBD1 (5 bases). Sample: PBMCs or T cells enriched from blood (not recorded which). This clonotype was obtained from a woman younger than 30 who had recovered from COVID-19. The CDR3 sequence is CASSQELTGNGPQYF. DNA for the CDR3: TGCGCCAGCAGCCAAGAGCTAACAGGCAACGGGCCGCAGTATTTT.